These 22 T cell receptor beta chains originate from one sample sequenced in a study of CD8+CD57+ T cells in acquired aplastic anemia. Profiling that covered TCR beta VDJ and CDR3 relied on genomic DNA as its template. TCRdb used MiXCR to reprocess the reads, holding one entry per CDR3 protein. The sample lists approximately 130,000 distinct CDR3 sequences; nearly 40% were seen once. Before being chosen for sequencing, patients had shown CD8+CD57+ cell expansion by flow cytometry. What was sequenced was sorted CD4+, CD8+, or CD8+CD57+ T cells (not recorded which) from PBMCs. The receptors originated from a human donor with aplastic anemia.

This clonotype showed up many times. The V and J genes are TRBV5-1 and TRBJ1-2; D is perhaps TRBD1 (5 bases). CDR1 and CDR2 from the germline V gene are SGHRS and YFSETQ. There are 15 residues in the CDR3. Trimming took off 0 bases at V and 7 bases at J, with 16 bases between the two ends. For the CDR3, the DNA is TGCGCCAGCAGCTTGGACGGCAGGGAATTTGGTGGCTACACCTTC. This gives the protein CASSLDGREFGGYTF.

As regards this clonotype: At one end, the junction sequence differs from germline, possibly due to a read error. This rearrangement joins TRBV24-1 to TRBJ2-7, with 10 bases lining up with TRBD1. Germline loops: CDR1 KGHDR, CDR2 SFDVKD. This CDR3 is 15 amino acids long. CDR3 DNA: TGTGCCAGCAGTTTAGAGGGACAGGGGAAGCGCGAGCAGTACTTC. This encodes CASSLEGQGKREQYF.

Turning to this clonotype: A read error may account for a junction end that differs from germline. J is TRBJ1-1 and V is TRBV7-2, with D unclear. The CDR3 consists of 15 residues. Germline lookup yields CDR1 SGHTA and CDR2 FQGNSA. The CDR3 DNA is TGTGCCAGCAGCTTAGGGCGGATAAGAACAACTGAATCTTTCTTT. Amino acids: CASSLGRIRTTESFF.

This clonotype was seen more than once but under ten times. The chain combines TRBV20-1 with TRBJ1-2; D might be TRBD1 (6 bases). Trimming left V 4 bases short and J 3 bases short, with 18 bases between. Germline V gene sequence: CDR1 DFQATT, CDR2 SNEGSKA (reference sequence). CDR3 length: 15 amino acids. CDR3 amino acids: CSATDPTTGHYGYTF. The CDR3 DNA reads TGCAGTGCTACAGATCCGACGACAGGTCACTATGGCTACACCTTC.

This clonotype was counted ten times or more. The chain recombines TRBV4-1 with TRBJ1-6; 11 bases fit TRBD1. Germline V gives CDR1 MGHRA, CDR2 YSYEKL. Germline trimming cut 0 bases from V and 2 bases from J; bases unmatched to any gene: 6. The CDR3 spans 19 residues. The CDR3 nucleotides read TGCGCCAGCAGCCAAGATAAAGGACAGGGGGCCACCTATAATTCACCCCTCCACTTT. Translation: CASSQDKGQGATYNSPLHF.

The V call is TRBV7-1, the J call TRBJ2-1; D tentatively fits TRBD1 or TRBD2 (7 bases each). TRBV7-1 is an ORF; its function is uncertain. The CDR3 contains 18 residues. V shed 3 bases and J shed 0 bases, with 18 bases lying between them. DNA for the CDR3: TGTGCCAGCAGCTCCCCCGGCAGGGGGGGGAGCTCCTACAATGAGCAGTTCTTC. It codes for CASSSPGRGGSSYNEQFF.

V is TRBV29-1 and J is TRBJ1-2; TRBD1 matches at 7 bases. Germline CDR1 is SQVTM and CDR2 is ANQGSEA. Losses at the gene ends were 8 bases for V and 1 base for J; bases not matched to a gene: 10. This CDR3 is 14 amino acids long. The DNA of the CDR3 is TGCAGCTCCTCCCCGGGACAGAATAACTATGGCTACACCTTC. Amino acids: CSSSPGQNNYGYTF.

There are many counts of this clonotype. The chain combines TRBV19 with TRBJ2-2, with D unresolved. The length of the CDR3 is 16 residues. Trimming stripped 3 bases from V and 0 bases from J, with 11 bases between. CDR1 is LNHDA and CDR2 is SQIVND in the germline V gene (reference sequence). The CDR3 here is CASSIASIPNTGELFF. For the CDR3, the DNA is TGTGCCAGTAGTATTGCGTCCATACCGAACACCGGGGAGCTGTTTTTT.

This clonotype was recorded many times. This rearrangement joins TRBV2 to TRBJ1-1; 11 positions match TRBD1. The germline CDR1 and CDR2 sequences are SNHLY and FYNNEI. The junction had 3 bases not matched to a gene; V was cut back by 7 bases and J by 5 bases. This CDR3 spans 13 amino acids. CDR3 DNA: TGTGCCAGCACTGGGACAGGGGGGACTGAAGCTTTCTTT. Translation gives CASTGTGGTEAFF.

The chain carries TRBV11-1 and TRBJ2-7; D not resolved. The V gene's germline CDR1 is SGHAT and CDR2 FQDESV (reference sequence). CDR3 length: 16 residues. V shed 4 bases and J shed 4 bases, with 20 bases lying between them. CDR3 sequence reads: CASSSKDSSLLYEQYF. For the CDR3, the DNA is TGTGCCAGCAGCTCGAAAGACTCCAGCTTACTGTACGAGCAGTACTTC. Full variable domain (remainder filled in from reference TRBV11-1 and TRBJ2-7): EAEVAQSPRYKITEKSQAVAFWCDPISGHATLYWYRQILGQGPELLVQFQDESVVDDSQLPKDRFSAERLKGVDSTLKIQPAELGDSAMYLCASSSKDSSLLYEQYFGPGTRLTVT.

The chain carries TRBV2 and TRBJ1-6; D unresolved. The CDR3 is made up of 16 amino acids. Trimming pared 3 bases from V and 10 bases from J, leaving 19 bases between. The germline V gene encodes CDR1 SNHLY and CDR2 FYNNEI. The DNA for the CDR3 is TGTGCCAGCAGTGATTGGAGGTGGGTAACGGAATCACCCCTCCACTTT. Translated, it gives CASSDWRWVTESPLHF.

The chain has TRBV11-2 and TRBJ1-3; 7 nucleotides line up with TRBD1. Losses at the gene ends were 5 bases for V and 0 bases for J; bases not matched to a gene: 7. This CDR3 region has 16 residues. Per germline, CDR1 SGHAT and CDR2 FQNNGV. CDR3 DNA sequence: TGTGCCAGCAGCCTACGGGACAGCTACTCTGGAAACACCATATATTTT. Residues: CASSLRDSYSGNTIYF.

The genes are TRBV4-2 and TRBJ1-2; TRBD1 aligns across 7 bases. With V trimmed by 5 bases and J by 8 bases, 11 bases remained unmatched. Germline lookup yields CDR1 LGHNA and CDR2 YNFKEQ. The CDR3 is made up of 14 amino acids. The CDR3 spells CASSADRAAQGYTF. The CDR3 region has the DNA TGTGCCAGCAGCGCCGACAGGGCCGCCCAAGGCTACACCTTC.

This clonotype was picked up a small number of times. This chain connects TRBV19 to TRBJ2-5; TRBD2 matches at 9 bases. The CDR3 has 13 amino acids. Germline CDR1 reads LNHDA; CDR2 reads SQIVND (reference sequence). The ends lost 2 bases at V and 5 bases at J; junction bases unmatched: 0. The CDR3 here is CASSISGGETQYF. CDR3 coding DNA: TGTGCCAGTAGTATAAGCGGGGGGGAGACCCAGTACTTC. The full variable domain, in which reference TRBV19 and TRBJ2-5 provide the parts outside the CDR3, is DGGITQSPKYLFRKEGQNVTLSCEQNLNHDAMYWYRQDPGQGLRLIYYSQIVNDFQKGDIAEGYSVSREKKESFPLTVTSAQKNPTAFYLCASSISGGETQYFGPGTRLLVL.

This clonotype has a count of ten or more. This sequence joins TRBV5-1 and TRBJ2-2; TRBD2 is a possible D gene (6 bases). The CDR3 spans 16 residues. Between the trimmed V and J ends, which lost 2 bases and 0 bases, there was a span of 11 bases. The germline CDR1 and CDR2 sequences are SGHRS and YFSETQ. In DNA, the CDR3 is TGCGCCAGCAGCTTAGTGGGGGAGGCGAACACCGGGGAGCTGTTTTTT. Its translation: CASSLVGEANTGELFF. Looking up the rest from reference TRBV5-1 and TRBJ2-2 gives the full variable domain: KAGVTQTPRYLIKTRGQQVTLSCSPISGHRSVSWYQQTPGQGLQFLFEYFSETQRNKGNFPGRFSGRQFSNSRSEMNVSTLELGDSALYLCASSLVGEANTGELFFGEGSRLTVL.

In this sample, this clonotype turned up many times. The V call is TRBV15, the J call TRBJ2-3; no definite D call. The CDR3 is 11 amino acids. CDR1 LNHNV and CDR2 YYDKDF come from the germline V gene (reference sequence). Trimming removed 8 bases from V and 10 bases from J, with 13 bases in between. In DNA, the CDR3 is TGTGCCACCGGGTCGCTTGTCTCGCAGTATTTT. This codes for CATGSLVSQYF.

V usage is TRBV9 and J usage is TRBJ2-3, with D perhaps matching TRBD1 (6 bases). Trimming pared 4 bases from V and 11 bases from J, leaving 29 bases between. Germline lookup yields CDR1 SGDLS and CDR2 YYNGEE. CDR3 length: 17 amino acids. CDR3 coding DNA: TGTGCCAGCAGCTACTCCGCAGGGGATGGGGTGTACAATGAGCAGTATTTT. This gives the protein CASSYSAGDGVYNEQYF. The entire variable domain, with the rest obtained from reference TRBV9 and TRBJ2-3, is as follows: DSGVTQTPKHLITATGQRVTLRCSPRSGDLSVYWYQQSLDQGLQFLIQYYNGEERAKGNILERFSAQQFPDLHSELNLSSLELGDSALYFCASSYSAGDGVYNEQYFGPGTRLTVL.

Regarding this clonotype: This may stem from a read error, because a much larger clone lies one nucleotide away. The chain links TRBV20-1 to TRBJ2-7; TRBD2 matches 15 bases. Germline CDR1 is DFQATT and CDR2 is SNEGSKA (reference sequence). The length of the CDR3 is 19 residues. The CDR3 spells CNARKGLAGGLINSYEQYF. Written as DNA, the CDR3 is TGCAATGCTAGAAAGGGACTAGCGGGGGGTCTTATTAACTCCTACGAGCAGTACTTC.

Many counts were recorded for this clonotype. The V call is TRBV20-1, the J call TRBJ1-1; D possibly corresponds to TRBD1 (5 bases). V was cut by 3 bases and J by 4 bases, with 15 bases left in between. CDR3 size: 14 residues. CDR1 is DFQATT and CDR2 is SNEGSKA in the germline V gene (reference sequence). The CDR3: CSASRQSLGTEAFF. The DNA of the CDR3 is TGCAGTGCTAGTAGACAGTCCCTTGGCACTGAAGCTTTCTTT.

There are many counts of this clonotype. This sequence joins TRBV7-9 and TRBJ2-3, with D maybe TRBD2 (7 bases). CDR3 size: 15 residues. Germline V gene data show CDR1 as SEHNR and CDR2 as FQNEAQ (reference sequence). Trimming pared 0 bases from V and 7 bases from J, leaving 14 bases between. CDR3: CASSLAGGPGNTQYF. The DNA for the CDR3 is TGTGCCAGCAGCTTAGCGGGGGGGCCCGGTAATACGCAGTATTTT.

This chain uses TRBV7-3 with TRBJ1-2; D gene unclear. V gave up 1 base and J gave up 0 bases, with 3 bases separating them. Germline CDR1 and CDR2: SGHTA and FQGTGA. This CDR3 comprises 13 residues. For the CDR3, the DNA is TGTGCCAGCAGCTTAAGTACTAACTATGGCTACACCTTC. The encoded protein is CASSLSTNYGYTF.

As DNA, the CDR3 is TGCGCCAGCAGCTCGGCTGTGAGCACAGATACGCAGTATTTT. This sequence encodes CASSSAVSTDTQYF. V is TRBV5-1 and J is TRBJ2-3; no reliable D call. There are 14 residues in the CDR3. Trimming took off 3 bases at V and 0 bases at J, with 8 bases between the two ends. Germline loops: CDR1 SGHRS, CDR2 YFSETQ. Based on the CDR3 plus reference TRBV5-1 and TRBJ2-3, the full variable domain is KAGVTQTPRYLIKTRGQQVTLSCSPISGHRSVSWYQQTPGQGLQFLFEYFSETQRNKGNFPGRFSGRQFSNSRSEMNVSTLELGDSALYLCASSSAVSTDTQYFGPGTRLTVL.